These T cell receptor beta chains were read from a single sample in a study of control samples from healthy donors and cancer patients. TCRdb keeps only in-frame clones here, not all; method: immunoSEQ multiplex PCR. Of approximately 130,000 clones in the sample, more than 70% are singletons; the top ten hold almost 40%. Sequencing was done on a sample of blood. All receptors come from a man aged 50-59 years in good health. Each CDR3 is given without its conserved first and last residue. Fields, in order: J gene, V gene, CDR3 protein.

j_call: TRBJ1-4; v_call: TRBV2; cdr3_aa: ASSELWGRSNEKLF
j_call: TRBJ1-2; v_call: TRBV19; cdr3_aa: ASKTGGSGYGYT
j_call: TRBJ1-3; v_call: TRBV3-1/TRBV3-2; cdr3_aa: ASSQDQEGSGNTIY
j_call: TRBJ2-7; v_call: TRBV5-1; cdr3_aa: ASSFRDRGQGEQY
j_call: TRBJ2-1; v_call: TRBV29-1; cdr3_aa: SVVVLNEQF
j_call: TRBJ1-6; v_call: TRBV27; cdr3_aa: ASNLGGSYRTNSPLH
j_call: TRBJ1-2; v_call: TRBV18; cdr3_aa: ASSPGSQTYGYT
j_call: TRBJ1-2; v_call: TRBV6-1; cdr3_aa: ASSDGRGPTNYGYT
j_call: TRBJ1-2; v_call: TRBV2; cdr3_aa: ASSVGQATNYGYT
j_call: TRBJ1-2; v_call: TRBV25-1; cdr3_aa: ASRGTGVYGYT
j_call: TRBJ2-7; v_call: TRBV6-2/TRBV6-3; cdr3_aa: ASSAGGNEQY
j_call: TRBJ2-7; v_call: TRBV7-9; cdr3_aa: ASSFGPVDSYEQY
j_call: TRBJ2-3; v_call: TRBV19; cdr3_aa: ASSARTGAADTQY
j_call: TRBJ2-5; v_call: TRBV15; cdr3_aa: ATSRGIWDRRQETQY
j_call: TRBJ1-3; v_call: TRBV7-8; cdr3_aa: ASSLVRGVSGNTIY
j_call: TRBJ2-5; v_call: TRBV5-6; cdr3_aa: ASSFNQETQY
j_call: TRBJ2-7; v_call: TRBV6-6; cdr3_aa: ASSYVADPYEQY
j_call: TRBJ2-4; v_call: TRBV14; cdr3_aa: ASSQEYGTETKNIQY
j_call: TRBJ2-1; v_call: TRBV27; cdr3_aa: ASSLAGGGNEQF
j_call: TRBJ1-4; v_call: TRBV29-1; cdr3_aa: SVVVYEKLF
j_call: TRBJ1-1; v_call: TRBV5-1; cdr3_aa: ASSPTPGAVNTEAF
j_call: TRBJ1-1; v_call: TRBV7-2; cdr3_aa: ASSLVGGRGAF
j_call: TRBJ2-5; v_call: TRBV10-3; cdr3_aa: AITGGVGETQY
j_call: TRBJ1-1; v_call: TRBV7-9; cdr3_aa: ASSLGRHGVTEAF
j_call: TRBJ2-3; v_call: TRBV27; cdr3_aa: ASSPRTGPDTQY
j_call: TRBJ1-1; v_call: TRBV18; cdr3_aa: ASSPPTKMNTEAF
j_call: TRBJ1-2; v_call: TRBV27; cdr3_aa: ASSLSGQPGYT
j_call: TRBJ2-7; v_call: TRBV14; cdr3_aa: ASSQASYEQY
j_call: TRBJ1-1; v_call: TRBV6-6; cdr3_aa: ASSYSETAMNTEAF
j_call: TRBJ1-2; v_call: TRBV29-1; cdr3_aa: SVEGKDYGYT
j_call: TRBJ2-7; v_call: TRBV5-6; cdr3_aa: ASSLQAHPGQGAYEQY
j_call: TRBJ2-3; v_call: TRBV6-5; cdr3_aa: ASSPLTGDTQY
j_call: TRBJ2-7; v_call: TRBV6-1; cdr3_aa: ASSERAADEQY
j_call: TRBJ2-5; v_call: TRBV11-3; cdr3_aa: ASSLEGSGRGETQY
j_call: TRBJ1-1; v_call: TRBV4-1; cdr3_aa: ASSQLQARDSNTEAF
j_call: TRBJ1-1; v_call: TRBV6-2/TRBV6-3; cdr3_aa: ASSYSRGVLNTEAF
j_call: TRBJ2-7; v_call: TRBV20-1; cdr3_aa: SASSGTGYEQY
j_call: TRBJ1-1; v_call: TRBV6-5; cdr3_aa: ASGGQTLNTEAF
j_call: TRBJ1-2; v_call: TRBV6-2/TRBV6-3; cdr3_aa: ASSYSIGRDDGYT
j_call: TRBJ1-6; v_call: TRBV27; cdr3_aa: ASSLSPTDPKGALH
j_call: TRBJ1-1; v_call: TRBV12-3/TRBV12-4; cdr3_aa: ASSLDWSTEAF
j_call: TRBJ1-1; v_call: TRBV5-1; cdr3_aa: ASSQTGSNTEAF
j_call: TRBJ2-1; v_call: TRBV5-1; cdr3_aa: ASSSGTGDKEQF
j_call: TRBJ1-2; v_call: TRBV5-4; cdr3_aa: ASSLDNNYGYT
j_call: TRBJ2-7; v_call: TRBV19; cdr3_aa: ASSAGTDRYEQY
j_call: TRBJ2-5; v_call: TRBV7-9; cdr3_aa: ASSFKRTGIIETQY
j_call: TRBJ1-5; v_call: TRBV25-1; cdr3_aa: ASSSTRQGDQPQH
j_call: TRBJ1-6; v_call: TRBV7-2; cdr3_aa: ASSLIAQVGSYNSPLH
j_call: TRBJ1-2; v_call: TRBV27; cdr3_aa: ASSLTGPSYGYT
j_call: TRBJ2-7; v_call: TRBV25-1; cdr3_aa: ASSESRGMGEQY
j_call: TRBJ2-1; v_call: TRBV28; cdr3_aa: ASGIPGDYNEQF
j_call: TRBJ2-1; v_call: TRBV19; cdr3_aa: ATTRDRVSNEQF
j_call: TRBJ1-2; v_call: TRBV5-1; cdr3_aa: ASSPGQVADGYT
j_call: TRBJ2-7; v_call: TRBV11-2; cdr3_aa: ASSATGDSYEQY
j_call: TRBJ1-1; v_call: TRBV30; cdr3_aa: AWTRNTEAF